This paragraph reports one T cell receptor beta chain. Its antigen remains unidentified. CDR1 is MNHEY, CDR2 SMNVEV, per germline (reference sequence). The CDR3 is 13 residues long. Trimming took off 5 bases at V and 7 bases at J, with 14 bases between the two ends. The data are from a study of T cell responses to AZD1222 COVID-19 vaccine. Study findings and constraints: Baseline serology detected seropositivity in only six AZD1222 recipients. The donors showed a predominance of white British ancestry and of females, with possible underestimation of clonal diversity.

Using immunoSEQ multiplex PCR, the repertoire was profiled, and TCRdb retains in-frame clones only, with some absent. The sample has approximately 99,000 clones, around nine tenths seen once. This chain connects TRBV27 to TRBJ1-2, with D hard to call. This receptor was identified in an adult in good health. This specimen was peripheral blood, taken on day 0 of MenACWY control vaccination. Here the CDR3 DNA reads TGTGCCAGCAGTCCATTGACACGGTTTGGCTACACCTTC. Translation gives CASSPLTRFGYTF.